This passage covers 17 T cell receptor beta chains from one sample sequenced in a study of T cell clones after liver transplantation (dated by TCRdb to between 2018 and 2020). The library came from the immunoSEQ multiplex PCR assay. TCRdb mirrors the immuneACCESS table, restricted to in-frame sequences. Some clones are absent from its copies; in checked studies, under half trace to an unresolved V gene, and the reason for the others is unknown. In this sample the table shows 72,000 or so clones, 70% to 90% of which occur a single time. Of the sample, roughly 2.8% falls within the top ten clones. This specimen consisted of CD4+ T cells from blood, obtained at the 22-month timepoint. These receptors came from a human patient who received a liver transplant. Because of the transplant, the T cells may be the graft donor's rather than the patient's own.

The chain uses TRBV7-2 and TRBJ2-2, with 7 bases identical to TRBD1. This CDR3 is 14 amino acids long. CDR1 is SGHTA and CDR2 is FQGNSA in the germline V gene. J was trimmed by 7 bases and V by 4 bases; bases with no gene match: 6. The CDR3 DNA sequence: TGTGCCAGCAGCTCCTTAAGGGGGCACGGGGAGCTGTTTTTT. This gives the protein CASSSLRGHGELFF.

V and J are TRBV7-2 and TRBJ1-5; D unresolved. The CDR3 sequence is 17 residues long. V was cut by 2 bases and J by 2 bases, with 16 bases left in between. From germline, CDR1 is SGHTA and CDR2 FQGNSA. The CDR3 sequence: CASSLLGHGAGNQPQHF. The CDR3 region has the DNA TGTGCCAGCAGCTTATTAGGTCATGGCGCTGGCAATCAGCCCCAGCATTTT.

This chain joins TRBV19 and TRBJ1-6; no firm D call. V gave up 9 bases and J gave up 0 bases, with 18 bases separating them. The CDR3 runs to 17 residues. From germline, CDR1 is LNHDA and CDR2 SQIVND (reference sequence). Here the CDR3 reads CASHLGQVSSYNSPLHF. Written as DNA, the CDR3 is TGTGCCAGCCACTTGGGTCAGGTGAGCTCCTATAATTCACCCCTCCACTTT.

This clone appeared a few times. This chain connects TRBV7-6 to TRBJ1-1, with D perhaps TRBD1 (5 bases). Germline CDR1 reads SGHVS; CDR2 reads FNYEAQ. V gave up 1 base and J gave up 0 bases, with 9 bases separating them. The CDR3 spans 15 residues. The CDR3 DNA is TGTGCCAGCAGCTTAGGCAGGGCTTTGAACACTGAAGCTTTCTTT. It is translated as CASSLGRALNTEAFF. Full variable domain (missing parts from reference TRBV7-6 and TRBJ1-1): GAGVSQSPRYKVTKRGQDVALRCDPISGHVSLYWYRQALGQGPEFLTYFNYEAQQDKSGLPNDRFSAERPEGSISTLTIQRTEQRDSAMYRCASSLGRALNTEAFFGQGTRLTVV.

The chain links TRBV7-2 to TRBJ2-7; 8 nucleotides agree with TRBD2. The J segment lost 6 bases and the V segment lost 3 bases, leaving 10 bases of the junction unmatched. This CDR3 region has 15 residues. Germline V gives CDR1 SGHTA, CDR2 FQGNSA. The CDR3 loop is CASSFSGLGRSEQYF. DNA of the CDR3: TGTGCCAGCAGCTTTTCGGGACTAGGCCGCTCCGAGCAGTACTTC.

This clone was seen a handful of times. This chain uses TRBV9 with TRBJ2-2; perhaps TRBD1 as D (5 bases). The CDR3 runs 13 residues. From germline, CDR1 is SGDLS and CDR2 YYNGEE. CDR3 bases: TGTGGGAGCAGTCAGGGTGACACCGGGGAGCTGTTTTTT. It is translated as CGSSQGDTGELFF.

This sequence joins TRBV7-6 and TRBJ2-5, with a weak D call TRBD2 (6 bases). This CDR3 spans 15 amino acids. The ends were cut back, 5 bases at V and 7 bases at J, with 20 bases in the middle. Germline CDR1 reads SGHVS; CDR2 reads FNYEAQ. CDR3 DNA sequence: TGTGCCAGCAGCGCCTCTGGGGGAGGCGAGGTGACCCAGTACTTC. It encodes CASSASGGGEVTQYF.

The table lists this clone with a count of one. CDR3 in DNA: TGTGCCAGCAGCCGCCTACACACTAGCGGAGGGGGCGCCGGGGAGCTGTTTTTT. Translation gives CASSRLHTSGGGAGELFF. The rearrangement uses TRBV7-9 and TRBJ2-2; D may be TRBD2 (8 bases). The CDR3 has 18 amino acids. V lost 5 bases to trimming and J lost 6 bases, with 25 bases between them. The germline CDR1 and CDR2 sequences are SEHNR and FQNEAQ (reference sequence).

The chain employs TRBV21-1 and TRBJ2-1; TRBD2 is taken as the D call from the table, unchecked against the DNA. TRBV21-1 is shown as a pseudogene. The CDR3 sequence is 18 residues long. CDR3 sequence reads: CASSNASGRAQVQNEQFF. In DNA, the CDR3 is TGTGCCAGCAGCAATGCTAGCGGGAGAGCCCAGGTGCAGAATGAGCAGTTCTTC.

In this sample, this clone turned up a few times. The rearrangement links TRBV21-1 to TRBJ2-7. TRBV21-1 is given as a pseudogene. The CDR3 loop spans 11 amino acids. CDR3 coding DNA: TGTGCCAGCAGCGACTCCTACGAGCAGTACTTC. Its translation is CASSDSYEQYF.

The chain combines TRBV6-5 with TRBJ2-7; TRBD1 matches at 8 bases. Germline assignment: CDR1 MNHEY and CDR2 SVGAGI. The CDR3 covers 12 residues. V shed 6 bases, J shed 5 bases, and the junction held 3 bases outside the gene matches. The CDR3 sequence is CASSQGAHEQYF. The CDR3 region has the DNA TGTGCCAGCAGCCAGGGGGCTCACGAGCAGTACTTC.

This rearrangement joins TRBV7-2 to TRBJ1-2; no firm D call. Per germline, CDR1 SGHTA and CDR2 FQGNSA. The V end lost 2 bases, the J end lost 0 bases, and 16 bases lay between the germline ends. The CDR3 consists of 17 residues. The CDR3 spells CASSLLGPLSTNYGYTF. CDR3 in DNA: TGTGCCAGCAGCTTATTAGGGCCCCTGAGCACTAACTATGGCTACACCTTC.

The chain joins TRBV10-3 to TRBJ1-1; D remains ambiguous. Germline CDR1 is ENHRY and CDR2 is SYGVKD. The CDR3 consists of 14 residues. The ends were cut back, 6 bases at V and 4 bases at J, with 15 bases in the middle. The CDR3 bases are TGTGCCATCAGGGGTGAAGGGCTTGGCACTGAAGCTTTCTTT. Protein: CAIRGEGLGTEAFF.

This sequence joins TRBV28 and TRBJ1-1; TRBD1 matches at 8 bases. Losses at the gene ends were 2 bases for V and 4 bases for J; bases not matched to a gene: 3. The CDR3 covers 14 residues. CDR1 is MDHEN and CDR2 is SYDVKM in the germline V gene. In DNA, the CDR3 is TGTGCCAGCAGTTTACCAGGGGGCCTCACTGAAGCTTTCTTT. Translated: CASSLPGGLTEAFF.

The V gene is TRBV5-1, the J gene TRBJ2-3, with 8 positions matching TRBD2. Germline values: CDR1 SGHRS, CDR2 YFSETQ. This CDR3 has 15 residues. The V segment lost 0 bases and the J segment 3 bases; nucleotides outside the gene matches: 3. In nucleotides, the CDR3 is TGCGCCAGCAGCTTGGAACTAGCGGATACAGATACGCAGTATTTT. Protein: CASSLELADTDTQYF. The full variable domain, in which reference TRBV5-1 and TRBJ2-3 provide the parts outside the CDR3, is KAGVTQTPRYLIKTRGQQVTLSCSPISGHRSVSWYQQTPGQGLQFLFEYFSETQRNKGNFPGRFSGRQFSNSRSEMNVSTLELGDSALYLCASSLELADTDTQYFGPGTRLTVL.

This chain uses TRBV5-4 with TRBJ2-7, with 11 bases identical to TRBD2. The germline gives CDR1 SGHNT, CDR2 YYREEE (reference sequence). The V and J ends lost 4 bases and 4 bases, in that order; junction bases with no gene match: 7. The CDR3 is made up of 15 amino acids. CDR3 sequence (DNA): TGTGCCAGCAGCCAAGCTAGCGGGAGGTCATACGAGCAGTACTTC. It specifies CASSQASGRSYEQYF. The entire variable domain, with the rest obtained from reference TRBV5-4 and TRBJ2-7, is as follows: ETGVTQSPTHLIKTRGQQVTLRCSSQSGHNTVSWYQQALGQGPQFIFQYYREEENGRGNFPPRFSGLQFPNYSSELNVNALELDDSALYLCASSQASGRSYEQYFGPGTRLTVT.

The J gene is TRBJ1-2, the V gene TRBV6-5; no clear D. CDR3 length: 13 residues. CDR1 and CDR2 from the germline V gene are MNHEY and SVGAGI. Trimming cost V 0 bases and J 6 bases, with 8 bases left between them. CDR3 nucleotides: TGTGCCAGCAGTTACTCCAGCAGGCATGGCTACACCTTC. Protein sequence: CASSYSSRHGYTF.